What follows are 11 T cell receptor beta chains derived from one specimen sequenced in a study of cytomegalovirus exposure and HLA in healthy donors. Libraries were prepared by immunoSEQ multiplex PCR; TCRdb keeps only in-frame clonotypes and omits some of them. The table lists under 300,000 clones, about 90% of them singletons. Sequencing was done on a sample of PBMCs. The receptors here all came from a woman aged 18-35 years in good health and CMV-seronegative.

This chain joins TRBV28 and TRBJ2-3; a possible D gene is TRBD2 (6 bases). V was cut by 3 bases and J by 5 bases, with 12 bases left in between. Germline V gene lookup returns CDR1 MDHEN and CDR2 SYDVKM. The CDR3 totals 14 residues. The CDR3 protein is CASSLDQGGDTQYF. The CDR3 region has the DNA TGTGCCAGCAGTTTGGACCAGGGAGGAGATACGCAGTATTTT.

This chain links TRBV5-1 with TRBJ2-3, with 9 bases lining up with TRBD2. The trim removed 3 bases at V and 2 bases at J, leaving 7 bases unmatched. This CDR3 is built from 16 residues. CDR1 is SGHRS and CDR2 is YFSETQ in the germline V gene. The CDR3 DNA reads TGCGCCAGCAGCTCCGGGGTAGCGGGGGCCACAGATACGCAGTATTTT. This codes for CASSSGVAGATDTQYF.

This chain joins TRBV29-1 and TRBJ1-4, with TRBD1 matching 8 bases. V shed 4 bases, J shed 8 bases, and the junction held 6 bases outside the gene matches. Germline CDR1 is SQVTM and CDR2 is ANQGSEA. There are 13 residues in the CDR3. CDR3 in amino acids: CSVGQGAREKLFF. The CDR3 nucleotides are TGCAGCGTTGGGCAGGGGGCAAGGGAAAAACTGTTTTTT.

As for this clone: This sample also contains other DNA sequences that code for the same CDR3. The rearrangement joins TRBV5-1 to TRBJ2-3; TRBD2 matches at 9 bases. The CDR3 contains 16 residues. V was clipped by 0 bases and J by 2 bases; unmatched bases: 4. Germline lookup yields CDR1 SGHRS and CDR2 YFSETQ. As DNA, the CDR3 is TGCGCCAGCAGCTTGGCAGCGGGGGGCTCCACAGATACGCAGTATTTT. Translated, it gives CASSLAAGGSTDTQYF. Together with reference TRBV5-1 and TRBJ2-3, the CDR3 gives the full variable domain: KAGVTQTPRYLIKTRGQQVTLSCSPISGHRSVSWYQQTPGQGLQFLFEYFSETQRNKGNFPGRFSGRQFSNSRSEMNVSTLELGDSALYLCASSLAAGGSTDTQYFGPGTRLTVL.

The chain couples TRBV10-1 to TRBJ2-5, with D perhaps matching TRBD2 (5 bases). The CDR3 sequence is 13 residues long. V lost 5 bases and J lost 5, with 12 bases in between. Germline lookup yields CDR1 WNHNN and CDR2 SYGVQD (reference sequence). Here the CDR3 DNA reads TGCGCCAGCAGTCCTAGTGGCGGGGAGACCCAGTACTTC. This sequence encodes CASSPSGGETQYF.

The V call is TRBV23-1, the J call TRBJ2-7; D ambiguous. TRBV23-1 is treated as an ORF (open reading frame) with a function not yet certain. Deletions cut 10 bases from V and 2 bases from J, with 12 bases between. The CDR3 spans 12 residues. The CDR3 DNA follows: TGCGCCAAGCACGAAGGAGCCTACGAGCAGTACGTC. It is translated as CAKHEGAYEQYV.

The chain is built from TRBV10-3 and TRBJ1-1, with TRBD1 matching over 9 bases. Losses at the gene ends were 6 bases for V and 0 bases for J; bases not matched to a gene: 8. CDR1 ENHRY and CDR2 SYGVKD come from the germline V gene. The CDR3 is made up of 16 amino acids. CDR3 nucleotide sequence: TGTGCCATCAGGGTACATGGACAGGGGATGAACACTGAAGCTTTCTTT. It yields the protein CAIRVHGQGMNTEAFF.

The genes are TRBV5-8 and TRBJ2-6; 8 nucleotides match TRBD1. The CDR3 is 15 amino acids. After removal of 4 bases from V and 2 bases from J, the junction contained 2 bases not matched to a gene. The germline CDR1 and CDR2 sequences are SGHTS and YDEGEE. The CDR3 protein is CASSVGQAGANVLTF. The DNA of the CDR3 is TGTGCCAGCAGCGTGGGACAGGCTGGGGCCAACGTCCTGACTTTC.

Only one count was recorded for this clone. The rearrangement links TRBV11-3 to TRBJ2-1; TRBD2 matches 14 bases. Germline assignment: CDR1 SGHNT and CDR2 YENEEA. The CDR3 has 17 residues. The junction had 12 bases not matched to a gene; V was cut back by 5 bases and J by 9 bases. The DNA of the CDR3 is TGTGCCAGCAGCAAAGGCGCGGGACTAGCGGGGGTAGGTGAGCAGTTCTTC. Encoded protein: CASSKGAGLAGVGEQFF.

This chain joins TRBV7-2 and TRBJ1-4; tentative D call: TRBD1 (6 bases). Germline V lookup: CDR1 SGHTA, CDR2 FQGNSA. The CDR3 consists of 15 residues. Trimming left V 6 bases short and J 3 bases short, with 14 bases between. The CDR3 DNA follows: TGTGCCAGCAGGCAGGGGACACCAGCTAATGAAAAACTGTTTTTT. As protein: CASRQGTPANEKLFF.

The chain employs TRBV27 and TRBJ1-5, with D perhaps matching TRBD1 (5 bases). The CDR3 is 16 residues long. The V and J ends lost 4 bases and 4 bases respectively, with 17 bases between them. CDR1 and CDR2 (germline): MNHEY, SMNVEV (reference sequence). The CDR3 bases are TGTGCCAGCAGTTCCTCCGGTGACAGACATAATCAGCCCCAGCATTTT. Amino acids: CASSSSGDRHNQPQHF.